The next 10 T cell receptor beta chains were all read from a single sample in a study of circulating and synovial CD4+ cells in juvenile arthritis. Libraries were prepared by immunoSEQ multiplex PCR; TCRdb keeps only in-frame clonotypes and omits some of them. The profile covers some 35,000 clones, with roughly 96% appearing a single time and 0.15% to 0.2% taken by the ten largest. The sequencing sample was made of CD4+ T cells from blood. The origin of the receptors is a human donor with juvenile idiopathic arthritis.

The chain couples TRBV6-1 to TRBJ2-3; D call uncertain. The V end lost 3 bases, the J end lost 6 bases, and 10 bases lay between the germline ends. The germline V gene has CDR1 MNHNS and CDR2 SASEGT. The CDR3 is made up of 13 amino acids. The CDR3 DNA sequence: TGTGCCAGCAGTGATTCAGCGAGGGATACGCAGTATTTT. This gives the protein CASSDSARDTQYF.

The chain carries TRBV4-1 and TRBJ1-2, with unresolved D. Germline V CDR1 and CDR2: MGHRA, YSYEKL. Trimming left V 4 bases short and J 8 bases short, with 14 bases between. The CDR3 spans 13 residues. This CDR3 reads CASSLAVWSGYTF. The DNA for the CDR3 is TGCGCCAGCAGCCTTGCTGTTTGGAGCGGCTACACCTTC.

The chain recombines TRBV7-2 with TRBJ2-1; maybe TRBD1 (5 bases). The CDR3 is made up of 17 amino acids. Trimming took off 5 bases at V and 8 bases at J, with 25 bases between the two ends. The germline gives CDR1 SGHTA, CDR2 FQGNSA. The CDR3 spells CASSPLLSVGLSDEQFF. For the CDR3, the DNA is TGTGCCAGCAGCCCCCTCCTTAGTGTGGGGCTCAGCGATGAGCAGTTCTTC.

The V and J genes are TRBV11-1 and TRBJ1-2, with D possibly being TRBD1 (5 bases). Germline-derived CDR1 and CDR2 are SGHAT and FQDESV (reference sequence). V was pared by 3 bases and J by 8 bases, with 16 bases between. The CDR3 covers 14 residues. The CDR3 reads CASSFPRGTGGYTF. In DNA, the CDR3 is TGTGCCAGCAGCTTCCCAAGGGGTACGGGCGGCTACACCTTC.

This chain uses TRBV5-6 with TRBJ1-1, with a tentative D call TRBD1 (6 bases). Per germline, CDR1 SGHDT and CDR2 YYEEEE. The CDR3 is 14 residues long. V was pared by 1 base and J by 2 bases, with 9 bases between. CDR3 in DNA: TGTGCCAGCAGCTTGCCCAGGGGAAACACTGAAGCTTTCTTT. Translated: CASSLPRGNTEAFF.

V gene TRBV14 combines with J gene TRBJ2-5; D perhaps matches TRBD2 (6 bases). CDR3 size: 13 residues. Trimming took off 1 base at V and 4 bases at J, with 7 bases between the two ends. CDR1 and CDR2 from the germline V gene are SGHDN and FVKESK. CDR3 residues: CASSQVRGETQYF. Written as DNA, the CDR3 is TGTGCCAGCAGCCAAGTGCGGGGAGAGACCCAGTACTTC.

Written as DNA, the CDR3 is TGTGCCAGCTCACCAAACAGATACACTGAAGCTTTCTTT. It encodes CASSPNRYTEAFF. The rearrangement uses TRBV18 and TRBJ1-1, with no clear D. V dropped 2 bases and J dropped 3 bases, with 7 bases sitting between them. The CDR3 covers 13 residues. CDR1 and CDR2 from the germline V gene are KGHSH and LQKENI.

The V and J genes are TRBV7-2 and TRBJ2-7; perhaps TRBD1 as D (7 bases). The V end was cut by 4 bases, the J end by 0 bases, with 13 bases between. The CDR3 spans 15 residues. Germline V gives CDR1 SGHTA, CDR2 FQGNSA. The CDR3 loop is CASSYRQGGSYEQYF. The CDR3 DNA reads as TGTGCCAGCAGCTACAGACAGGGAGGCTCCTACGAGCAGTACTTC.

The V and J genes are TRBV19 and TRBJ1-5; 7 bases fit TRBD1. The germline V gene has CDR1 LNHDA and CDR2 SQIVND (reference sequence). V dropped 3 bases and J dropped 2; count of bases not matched to a gene: 4. The length of the CDR3 is 15 residues. DNA of the CDR3: TGTGCCAGTAGTATTTTCGGACAGGGCAATCAGCCCCAGCATTTT. This codes for CASSIFGQGNQPQHF.

The chain carries TRBV28 and TRBJ2-3; TRBD1 might be the D (5 bases). Trimming left V 10 bases short and J 4 bases short, with 18 bases between. This CDR3 is 14 amino acids long. Germline loops: CDR1 MDHEN, CDR2 SYDVKM. Written as DNA, the CDR3 is TGTGCCACCCTGGGCAGGGTAGTGGCAGATACGCAGTATTTT. This gives the protein CATLGRVVADTQYF.